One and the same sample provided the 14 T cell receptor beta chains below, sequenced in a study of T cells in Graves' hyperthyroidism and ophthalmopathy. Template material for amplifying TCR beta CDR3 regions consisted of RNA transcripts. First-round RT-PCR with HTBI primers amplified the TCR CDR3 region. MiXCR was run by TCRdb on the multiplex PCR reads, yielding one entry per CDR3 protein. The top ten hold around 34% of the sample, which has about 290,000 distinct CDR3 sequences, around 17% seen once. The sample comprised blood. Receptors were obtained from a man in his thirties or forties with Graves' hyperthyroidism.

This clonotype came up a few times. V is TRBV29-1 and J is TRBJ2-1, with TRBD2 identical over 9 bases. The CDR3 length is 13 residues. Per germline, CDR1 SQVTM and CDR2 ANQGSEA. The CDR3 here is CTILAGLYNEQFF. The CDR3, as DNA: TGCACTATTCTAGCGGGACTCTACAATGAGCAGTTCTTC.

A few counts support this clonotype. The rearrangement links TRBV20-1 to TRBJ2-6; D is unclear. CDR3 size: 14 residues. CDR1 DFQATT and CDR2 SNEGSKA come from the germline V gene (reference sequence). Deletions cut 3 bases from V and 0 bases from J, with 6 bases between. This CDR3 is CSARTISGANVLTF. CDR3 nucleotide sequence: TGCAGTGCTAGGACCATCTCTGGGGCCAACGTCCTGACTTTC.

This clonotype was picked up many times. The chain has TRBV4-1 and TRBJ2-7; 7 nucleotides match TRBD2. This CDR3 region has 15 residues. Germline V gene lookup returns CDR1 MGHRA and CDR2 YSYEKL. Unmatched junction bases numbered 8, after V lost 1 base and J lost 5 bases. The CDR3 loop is CASSQVGRGDHEQYF. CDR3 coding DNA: TGCGCCAGCAGCCAAGTTGGACGGGGGGACCACGAGCAGTACTTC.

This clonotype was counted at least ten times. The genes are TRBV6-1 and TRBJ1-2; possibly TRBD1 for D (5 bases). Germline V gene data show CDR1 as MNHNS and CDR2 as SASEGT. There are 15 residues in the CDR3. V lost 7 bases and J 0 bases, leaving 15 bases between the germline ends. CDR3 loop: CASNDRGAPNYGYTF. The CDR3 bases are TGTGCCAGCAACGACCGCGGGGCTCCTAACTATGGCTACACCTTC.

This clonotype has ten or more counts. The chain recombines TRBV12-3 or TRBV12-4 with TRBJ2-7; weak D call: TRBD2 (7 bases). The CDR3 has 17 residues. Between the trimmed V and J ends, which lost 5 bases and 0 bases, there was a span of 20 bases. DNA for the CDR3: TGTGCCAGCAGTCCCCGCTCCGGGGGGCCGAGCTCCTACGAGCAGTACTTC. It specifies CASSPRSGGPSSYEQYF.

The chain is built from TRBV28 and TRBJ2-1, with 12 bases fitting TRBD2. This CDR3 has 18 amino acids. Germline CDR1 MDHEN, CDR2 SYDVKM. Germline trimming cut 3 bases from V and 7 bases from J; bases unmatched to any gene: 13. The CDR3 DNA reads TGTGCCAGCAGTTTGCTGGCTAGCGGGAGGGCCGGGAGGAATGAGCAGTTCTTC. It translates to CASSLLASGRAGRNEQFF.

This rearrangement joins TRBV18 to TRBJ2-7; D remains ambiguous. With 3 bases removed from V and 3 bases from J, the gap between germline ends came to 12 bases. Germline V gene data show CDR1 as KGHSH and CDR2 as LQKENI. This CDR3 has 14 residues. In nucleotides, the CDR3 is TGTGCCAGCTCACCGGGATCAGAGAACTACGAGCAGTACTTC. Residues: CASSPGSENYEQYF.

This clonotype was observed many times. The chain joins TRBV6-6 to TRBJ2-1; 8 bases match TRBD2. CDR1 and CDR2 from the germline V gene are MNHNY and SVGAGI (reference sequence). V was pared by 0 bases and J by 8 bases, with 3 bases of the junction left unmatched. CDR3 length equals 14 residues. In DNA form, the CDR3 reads TGTGCCAGCAGTTACTCCAGCGGGAGAGATGAGCAGTTCTTC. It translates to CASSYSSGRDEQFF.

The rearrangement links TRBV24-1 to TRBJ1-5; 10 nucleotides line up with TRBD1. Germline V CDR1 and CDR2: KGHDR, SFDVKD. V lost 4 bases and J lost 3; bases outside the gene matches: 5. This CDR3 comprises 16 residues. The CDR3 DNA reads TGTGCCACCAGTGACCCAGGGACAGGGGACAATCAGCCCCAGCATTTT. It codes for CATSDPGTGDNQPQHF.

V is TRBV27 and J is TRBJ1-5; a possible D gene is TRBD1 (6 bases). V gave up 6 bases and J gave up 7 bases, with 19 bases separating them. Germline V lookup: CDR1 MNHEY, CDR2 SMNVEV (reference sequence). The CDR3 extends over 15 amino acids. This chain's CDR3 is CASRKGGGEWQPQHF. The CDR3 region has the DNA TGTGCCAGCAGAAAGGGGGGGGGCGAGTGGCAGCCCCAGCATTTT.

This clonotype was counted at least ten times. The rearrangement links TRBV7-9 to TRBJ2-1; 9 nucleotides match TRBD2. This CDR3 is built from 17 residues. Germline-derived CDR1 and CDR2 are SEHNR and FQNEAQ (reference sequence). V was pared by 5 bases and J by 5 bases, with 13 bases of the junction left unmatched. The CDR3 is CASSPKWWREGDNEQFF. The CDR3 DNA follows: TGTGCCAGCAGCCCAAAATGGTGGCGGGAGGGAGACAATGAGCAGTTCTTC.

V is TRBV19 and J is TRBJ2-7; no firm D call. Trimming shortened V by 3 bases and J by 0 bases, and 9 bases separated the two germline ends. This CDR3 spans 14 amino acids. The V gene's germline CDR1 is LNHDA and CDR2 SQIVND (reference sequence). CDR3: CASSIFDSSYEQYF. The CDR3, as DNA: TGTGCCAGTAGTATCTTCGACTCCTCCTACGAGCAGTACTTC. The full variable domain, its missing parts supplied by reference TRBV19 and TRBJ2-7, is DGGITQSPKYLFRKEGQNVTLSCEQNLNHDAMYWYRQDPGQGLRLIYYSQIVNDFQKGDIAEGYSVSREKKESFPLTVTSAQKNPTAFYLCASSIFDSSYEQYFGPGTRLTVT.

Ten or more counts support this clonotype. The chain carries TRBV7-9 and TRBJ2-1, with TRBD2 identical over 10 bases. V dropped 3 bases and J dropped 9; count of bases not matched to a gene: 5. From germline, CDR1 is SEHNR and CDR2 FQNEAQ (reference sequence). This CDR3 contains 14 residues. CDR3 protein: CASSLSGRDIEQFF. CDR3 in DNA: TGTGCCAGCAGCTTGAGCGGGAGGGATATTGAGCAGTTCTTC.

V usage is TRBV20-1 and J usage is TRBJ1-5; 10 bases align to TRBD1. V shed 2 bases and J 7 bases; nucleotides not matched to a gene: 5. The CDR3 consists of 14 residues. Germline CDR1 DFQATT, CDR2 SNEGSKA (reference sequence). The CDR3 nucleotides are TGCAGTGCTAGAAGGGACAGGGGTTACCAGCCCCAGCATTTT. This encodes CSARRDRGYQPQHF.